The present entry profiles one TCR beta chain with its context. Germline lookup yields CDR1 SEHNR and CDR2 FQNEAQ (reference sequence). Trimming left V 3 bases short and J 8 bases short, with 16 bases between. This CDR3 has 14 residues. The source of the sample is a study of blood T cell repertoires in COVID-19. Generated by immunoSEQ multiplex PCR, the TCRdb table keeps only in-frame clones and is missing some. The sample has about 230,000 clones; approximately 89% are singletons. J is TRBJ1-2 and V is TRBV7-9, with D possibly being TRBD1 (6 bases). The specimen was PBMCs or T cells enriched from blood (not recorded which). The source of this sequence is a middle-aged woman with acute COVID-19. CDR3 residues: CASSFDRQGSGYTF. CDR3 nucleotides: TGTGCCAGCAGCTTCGACCGGCAGGGGAGCGGCTACACCTTC.